The clone carrying this T cell receptor beta chain has only a few counts. TCR beta CDR3 regions were amplified from RNA. The TCR CDR3 was amplified in a first-round RT-PCR using the HTBI primer set. TCRdb redid the calling of the multiplex PCR reads with MiXCR, one entry per CDR3 protein. The sample holds about 600,000 distinct CDR3 sequences, roughly 15% seen once. The V and J ends lost 0 bases and 7 bases respectively, with 23 bases between them. Germline loops: CDR1 SGDLS, CDR2 YYNGEE. CDR3 length: 17 amino acids. This entry is derived from a study of T cells in Graves' hyperthyroidism and ophthalmopathy. Fresh peripheral blood, 9.5 to 10 ml of it, supplied the PBMCs.

The origin of this receptor is a woman in her fifties or sixties with Graves' ophthalmopathy. What was sequenced was blood. The V gene is TRBV9, the J gene TRBJ2-7, with D maybe TRBD2 (6 bases). CDR3: CASSVDGNGGVVREQYF. In DNA, the CDR3 is TGTGCCAGCAGCGTAGATGGGAATGGCGGGGTGGTTCGGGAGCAGTACTTC. Full variable domain (rest looked up from reference TRBV9 and TRBJ2-7): DSGVTQTPKHLITATGQRVTLRCSPRSGDLSVYWYQQSLDQGLQFLIQYYNGEERAKGNILERFSAQQFPDLHSELNLSSLELGDSALYFCASSVDGNGGVVREQYFGPGTRLTVT.